This TCR beta chain was sequenced for a study of CD8 T cells in Susac syndrome. Study observations and caveats: Where Susac syndrome CD4+ T cell repertoires were concerned, no clonal expansion was evident.

CDR3 length: 10 residues. Looked up from germline, CDR1 is SQVTM and CDR2 is ANQGSEA. J gave up 15 bases and V 4 bases, and 6 bases lay outside the gene matches. Comment on this clonotype: The antigen is undetermined.

The RNA, 0.5 to 1 ug, was put through reverse transcription using random hexamers. The CDR3 of TCR beta was amplified by immunoSEQ multiplex PCR across 54 Vbeta and 13 Jbeta. TCRdb reprocessed the immunoSEQ multiplex PCR reads via MiXCR and lists one record per CDR3 protein. Of around 230,000 distinct CDR3 sequences listed, 90% to 97% are singletons. TCR beta sequences were obtained from blood CD8+ and CD4+ T cells. The chain employs TRBV29-1 and TRBJ2-1; 7 nucleotides agree with TRBD2. This clonotype originated in a human donor with Susac syndrome. Sequences were obtained from CD4+ T cells from PBMCs. In DNA, the CDR3 is TGCAGCGTTGCAGGGACTATAAGGTTCTTC. This translates into CSVAGTIRFF.